The 10 T cell receptor beta chains below come from one sample, sequenced in a study of blood T cell repertoires in COVID-19 (dated by TCRdb to between 2020 and 2021). The method was the immunoSEQ multiplex PCR assay. TCRdb holds this immuneACCESS table with in-frame rearrangements only. Some clones are missing; in checked studies, unresolved V genes explain under half, and the rest has no known cause. In this sample the table shows about 110,000 clones, over 65% of which occur a single time. The top ten clones comprise roughly 3.8% of the sample. Source material: peripheral blood. The source of these receptors is a woman at least 80 years old with acute or convalescent COVID-19.

CDR3 in amino acids: CASSPGTDPTPLHF. DNA for the CDR3: TGTGCCAGCAGTCCAGGGACAGATCCGACCCCCCTCCACTTT. V and J are TRBV28 and TRBJ1-6, with 7 bases that match TRBD1. Germline V gene sequence: CDR1 MDHEN, CDR2 SYDVKM. J gave up 13 bases and V 5 bases, and 11 bases lay outside the gene matches. There are 14 residues in the CDR3.

The chain employs TRBV19 and TRBJ2-7, with TRBD2 matching over 12 bases. Trimming took 4 bases from V and 7 from J; bases not matched to a gene: 8. The length of the CDR3 is 15 residues. Germline V lookup: CDR1 LNHDA, CDR2 SQIVND (reference sequence). In DNA form, the CDR3 reads TGTGCCAGTAGTAAGACTAGCGGGAGAGACAGTGAGCAGTACTTC. It codes for CASSKTSGRDSEQYF.

The rearrangement uses TRBV11-2 and TRBJ2-1; no clear D gene. The CDR3 is made up of 12 amino acids. V was clipped by 6 bases and J by 10 bases, with 13 bases between them. The germline CDR1 and CDR2 sequences are SGHAT and FQNNGV. The CDR3 here is CASRNLGEEQFF. CDR3 nucleotide sequence: TGTGCCAGCAGAAACCTAGGTGAGGAGCAGTTCTTC.

This chain joins TRBV19 and TRBJ2-2, with 8 bases identical to TRBD2. CDR3 length equals 15 residues. With 6 bases clipped from V and 8 bases from J, the junction kept 11 bases outside the gene matches. The V gene's germline CDR1 is LNHDA and CDR2 SQIVND (reference sequence). This chain's CDR3 is CASRQSPGGSGELFF. CDR3 in DNA: TGTGCCAGTAGACAGAGCCCGGGAGGGTCGGGGGAGCTGTTTTTT.

The CDR3 reads CASSLRGGPYQETQYF. The CDR3 nucleotides are TGTGCCAGCAGCTTGCGGGGGGGGCCGTACCAAGAGACCCAGTACTTC. V gene TRBV5-6 combines with J gene TRBJ2-5; TRBD2 matches 8 bases. The CDR3 length is 16 residues. V trimming: 1 base; J trimming: 0 bases; junction bases outside the gene matches: 5. Germline V CDR1 and CDR2: SGHDT, YYEEEE.

The chain employs TRBV2 and TRBJ1-5; D is perhaps TRBD1 (5 bases). Germline CDR1 and CDR2: SNHLY and FYNNEI. The CDR3 is 15 amino acids. The V and J ends lost 4 bases and 3 bases respectively, with 13 bases between them. Here the CDR3 reads CASSGSNRLNQPQHF. The CDR3 DNA reads as TGTGCCAGCAGTGGCTCGAACAGGCTCAATCAGCCCCAGCATTTT.

The chain joins TRBV18 to TRBJ2-7, with TRBD2 matching over 14 bases. V shed 3 bases and J 2 bases; nucleotides not matched to a gene: 12. The germline gives CDR1 KGHSH, CDR2 LQKENI. There are 19 residues in the CDR3. CDR3 coding DNA: TGTGCCAGCTCACCTTACGGACTAGCGGGGGGCCCTTTAACCTACGAGCAGTACTTC. Translated, it gives CASSPYGLAGGPLTYEQYF.

V is TRBV5-1 and J is TRBJ2-1; TRBD2 agrees at 8 bases. CDR1 SGHRS and CDR2 YFSETQ come from the germline V gene. This CDR3 is 15 amino acids long. J gave up 5 bases and V 4 bases, and 8 bases lay outside the gene matches. The CDR3 nucleotides read TGCGCCAGCAGCAGGGCCGGGGGGGAGGACAATGAGCAGTTCTTC. Encoded protein: CASSRAGGEDNEQFF. The variable domain in full, completed from reference TRBV5-1 and TRBJ2-1, reads KAGVTQTPRYLIKTRGQQVTLSCSPISGHRSVSWYQQTPGQGLQFLFEYFSETQRNKGNFPGRFSGRQFSNSRSEMNVSTLELGDSALYLCASSRAGGEDNEQFFGPGTRLTVL.

This clone was seen a few times. The V call is TRBV28, the J call TRBJ2-7; 7 bases are shared with TRBD2. The CDR3 consists of 14 residues. V trimming: 2 bases; J trimming: 2 bases; junction bases outside the gene matches: 3. Germline V CDR1 and CDR2: MDHEN, SYDVKM. The CDR3 loop reads CASSLAGEAYEQYF. CDR3 DNA: TGTGCCAGCAGTTTAGCGGGAGAGGCCTACGAGCAGTACTTC.

CDR3 bases: TGTGCCTGTACCCGGGACATAGGGTCACCCCTCCACTTT. It is translated as CACTRDIGSPLHF. This chain connects TRBV30 to TRBJ1-6; weak D call: TRBD1 (6 bases). This CDR3 contains 13 residues. CDR1 is GTSNPN and CDR2 is SVGIG in the germline V gene (reference sequence). V was clipped by 6 bases and J by 10 bases, with 16 bases between them.